This is a list of T cell receptor beta chains from one sample in a study of OX40 agonist ivuxolimab in advanced cancers. Produced via immunoSEQ multiplex PCR; TCRdb's table is partial and in-frame only. The repertoire holds 65,000 to 95,000 clones, with around 90% as singletons. This specimen was CD4+ or CD8+ T cells sorted from blood, taken in a trial of the OX40 agonist ivuxolimab. All receptors come from an adult with an advanced solid tumor such as melanoma, head and neck, liver or kidney cancer. The CDR3 runs from the conserved cysteine through the conserved F or W. A D gene is named only where the DNA matches it firmly. Clone size is given for some rows only: seen once, a few or many times, or a class if the clone is expanded.

V gene	clone size	J gene	D gene	CDR3 protein	CDR3 DNA
TRBV7-2	-	TRBJ2-2	-	CASSFRARLLTGELFF	TGTGCCAGCAGCTTCAGGGCCCGATTACTGACCGGGGAGCTGTTTTTT
TRBV27	-	TRBJ2-1	-	CASSLGAGITTGQFF	TGTGCCAGCAGTTTAGGAGCCGGAATAACCACGGGGCAGTTCTTC
TRBV6-5	-	TRBJ1-2	-	CASRISLPGYGYTF	TGTGCCAGCAGAATCTCCCTCCCGGGCTATGGCTACACCTTC
TRBV29-1	-	TRBJ2-3	-	CSVENLRGDTQYF	TGCAGCGTTGAGAACCTCCGCGGAGATACGCAGTATTTT
TRBV18	once	TRBJ2-6	-	CASSPLSGANVLTF	TGTGCCAGCTCACCACTATCTGGGGCCAACGTCCTGACTTTC
TRBV6-5	-	TRBJ2-1	TRBD2	CASTVAGKINEQFF	TGTGCCAGCACGGTAGCGGGCAAAATCAATGAGCAGTTCTTC
TRBV9	-	TRBJ1-4	-	CASTEGEKLFF	TGTGCCTCCACCGAGGGTGAAAAACTGTTTTTT
TRBV7-9	-	TRBJ1-2	-	CASSLGQLYGYTF	TGTGCCAGCAGCTTAGGGCAGCTTTATGGCTACACCTTC
TRBV7-9	-	TRBJ2-7	-	CASSQDSHEQYF	TGTGCCAGCAGTCAGGACTCTCACGAGCAGTACTTC
TRBV19	once	TRBJ2-1	-	CASSRGLSFEQFF	TGTGCCAGTAGTCGAGGGCTTAGTTTTGAGCAGTTCTTC
TRBV5-1	-	TRBJ2-3	-	CASSLEGSSTDTQYF	TGCGCCAGCAGCTTGGAGGGCAGCAGCACAGATACGCAGTATTTT
TRBV28	-	TRBJ1-6	TRBD1	CASSPGQSNNSPLHF	TGTGCCAGCAGCCCGGGACAGTCGAATAATTCACCCCTCCACTTT
TRBV10-3	-	TRBJ2-2	TRBD2	CAIRQGLGYGELFF	TGTGCCATCAGGCAAGGACTAGGGTATGGGGAGCTGTTTTTT
TRBV7-6	-	TRBJ2-2	-	CASREGSSSGELFF	TGTGCCAGCAGGGAGGGCAGTTCTAGCGGGGAGCTGTTTTTT
TRBV28	-	TRBJ1-5	TRBD1	CASGQGRQPQHF	TGTGCCAGCGGACAGGGGAGGCAGCCCCAGCATTTT
TRBV2	-	TRBJ2-3	TRBD2	CASTRSGGGFIDTQYF	TGTGCCAGCACCAGAAGCGGGGGAGGGTTTATTGATACGCAGTATTTT
TRBV7-9	-	TRBJ1-1	TRBD1	CASSPDRGHHTEAFF	TGTGCCAGCAGCCCGGACAGGGGGCACCACACTGAAGCTTTCTTT
TRBV7-8	few	TRBJ2-7	TRBD2	CASSLQAGVGYEQYF	TGTGCCAGCAGCTTACAAGCGGGAGTAGGGTACGAGCAGTACTTC
TRBV10-1	-	TRBJ2-3	TRBD2	CAITPGLVGTDTQYF	TGCGCCATAACACCTGGACTAGTTGGCACAGATACGCAGTATTTT
TRBV5-4	-	TRBJ2-2	TRBD2	CASRWTSGRVAGELFF	TGTGCCAGCAGGTGGACTAGCGGGAGAGTAGCCGGGGAGCTGTTTTTT
TRBV7-9	-	TRBJ1-1	-	CASSFTLNTEAFF	TGTGCCAGCAGCTTCACTCTGAACACTGAAGCTTTCTTT
TRBV25-1	-	TRBJ2-2	TRBD1	CASSVTGGNTGELFF	TGTGCCAGCAGTGTGACAGGGGGGAACACCGGGGAGCTGTTTTTT
TRBV7-6	-	TRBJ1-1	TRBD1	CASSPGQARGNTEAFF	TGTGCCAGCAGCCCCGGACAGGCCAGGGGGAACACTGAAGCTTTCTTT
TRBV9	-	TRBJ2-2	TRBD1	CASSVEGTATSHSRGELFF	TGTGCCAGCAGCGTCGAAGGGACAGCAACAAGCCACTCGCGCGGGGAGCTGTTTTTT
TRBV9	-	TRBJ2-1	TRBD2	CASSVASGSERVSYNEQFF	TGTGCCAGCAGCGTGGCTAGCGGATCAGAGCGCGTCTCCTACAATGAGCAGTTCTTC
TRBV28	once	TRBJ1-2	-	CASRSGGGNYGYTF	TGTGCCAGCAGGTCCGGGGGAGGGAACTATGGCTACACCTTC
TRBV11-2	once	TRBJ1-3	TRBD1	CASSSGTGSSGNTIYF	TGTGCCAGCAGCTCAGGGACAGGTTCCTCTGGAAACACCATATATTTT
TRBV30	-	TRBJ1-3	-	CAWSVGGRPSSGNTIYF	TGTGCCTGGAGTGTGGGGGGACGGCCCAGCTCTGGAAACACCATATATTTT
TRBV6-1	-	TRBJ2-1	-	CASSGGQGRNNEQFF	TGTGCCAGCAGTGGAGGTCAGGGGCGCAACAATGAGCAGTTCTTC
TRBV5-1	-	TRBJ2-7	TRBD2	CASSYSTSETGEQYF	TGCGCCAGCAGCTACTCGACTAGCGAGACGGGCGAGCAGTACTTC
TRBV9	-	TRBJ2-3	-	CASSIRGSSGSTDTQYF	TGTGCCAGCAGCATCAGAGGGTCGAGTGGAAGCACAGATACGCAGTATTTT
TRBV7-2	-	TRBJ2-7	TRBD2	CASSYTMTSETYEQYF	TGTGCCAGCAGCTACACGATGACTAGCGAGACCTACGAGCAGTACTTC
TRBV4-3	-	TRBJ2-1	TRBD2	CASSQELAGHNEQFF	TGCGCCAGCAGCCAAGAACTAGCGGGGCACAATGAGCAGTTCTTC
TRBV7-2	-	TRBJ2-7	TRBD1	CASSVGQGQYEQYF	TGTGCCAGCAGCGTGGGACAGGGGCAGTACGAGCAGTACTTC
TRBV5-4	-	TRBJ2-5	-	CASSLGSVGETQYF	TGTGCCAGCAGCTTGGGATCCGTTGGCGAGACCCAGTACTTC
TRBV30	-	TRBJ2-1	-	CAWRGHHNEQFF	TGTGCCTGGAGAGGACACCACAATGAGCAGTTCTTC
TRBV15	-	TRBJ1-1	-	CATSRDPVGTEAFF	TGTGCCACCAGCAGAGATCCGGTAGGGACTGAAGCTTTCTTT
TRBV2	-	TRBJ2-5	-	CASSAREETQYF	TGTGCCAGCAGTGCTAGGGAAGAGACCCAGTACTTC
TRBV28	-	TRBJ2-7	TRBD2	CASSRTSGIVYEQYF	TGTGCCAGCAGTCGGACTAGCGGGATCGTTTACGAGCAGTACTTC
TRBV20-1	-	TRBJ2-7	-	CSASHSYEQYF	TGCAGTGCTAGCCACTCCTACGAGCAGTACTTC
TRBV9	-	TRBJ2-1	TRBD2	CASSVAGGLAGLINEQFF	TGTGCCAGCAGCGTAGCGGGTGGACTAGCGGGCCTGATCAATGAGCAGTTCTTC
TRBV7-9	-	TRBJ2-3	TRBD1	CASTPSPGQGAVTDTQYF	TGTGCCAGCACCCCATCCCCGGGACAGGGAGCGGTCACAGATACGCAGTATTTT
TRBV6-5	-	TRBJ1-2	-	CASSPVVGLGYTF	TGTGCCAGCAGTCCCGTTGTGGGCCTCGGCTACACCTTC
TRBV9	-	TRBJ1-1	TRBD1	CASSETGDTEAFF	TGTGCCAGCAGCGAGACAGGGGACACTGAAGCTTTCTTT
TRBV7-2	-	TRBJ2-2	-	CASSLAGRTGELFF	TGTGCCAGCAGCTTAGCGGGTAGGACCGGGGAGCTGTTTTTT